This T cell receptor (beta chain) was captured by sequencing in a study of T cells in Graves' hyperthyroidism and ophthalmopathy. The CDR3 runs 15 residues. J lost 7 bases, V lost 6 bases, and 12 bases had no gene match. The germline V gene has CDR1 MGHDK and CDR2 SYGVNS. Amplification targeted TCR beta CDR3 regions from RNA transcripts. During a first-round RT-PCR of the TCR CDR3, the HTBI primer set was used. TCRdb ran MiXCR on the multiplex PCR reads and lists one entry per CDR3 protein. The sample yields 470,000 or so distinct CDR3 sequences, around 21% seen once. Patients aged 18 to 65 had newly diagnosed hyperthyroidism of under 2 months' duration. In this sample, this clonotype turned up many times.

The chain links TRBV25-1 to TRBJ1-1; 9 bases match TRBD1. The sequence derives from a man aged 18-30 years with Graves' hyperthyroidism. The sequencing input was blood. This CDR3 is CASRDPTGGYGEAFF. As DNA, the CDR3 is TGTGCCAGCAGGGACCCGACAGGGGGGTACGGTGAAGCTTTCTTT.